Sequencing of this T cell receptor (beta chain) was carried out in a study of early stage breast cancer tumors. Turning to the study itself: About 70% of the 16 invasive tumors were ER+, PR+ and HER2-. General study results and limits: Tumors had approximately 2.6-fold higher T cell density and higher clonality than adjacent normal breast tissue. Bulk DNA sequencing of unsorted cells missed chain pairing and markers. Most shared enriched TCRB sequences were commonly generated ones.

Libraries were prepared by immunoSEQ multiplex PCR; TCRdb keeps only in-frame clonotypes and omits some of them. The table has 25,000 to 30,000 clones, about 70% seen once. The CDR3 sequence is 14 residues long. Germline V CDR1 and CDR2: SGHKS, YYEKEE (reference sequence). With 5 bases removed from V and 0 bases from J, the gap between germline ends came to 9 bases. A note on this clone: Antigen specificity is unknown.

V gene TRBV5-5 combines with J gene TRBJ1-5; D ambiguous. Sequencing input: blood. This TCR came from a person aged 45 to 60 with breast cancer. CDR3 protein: CASSWTFSNQPQHF. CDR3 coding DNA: TGTGCCAGCAGTTGGACCTTTAGCAATCAGCCCCAGCATTTT.